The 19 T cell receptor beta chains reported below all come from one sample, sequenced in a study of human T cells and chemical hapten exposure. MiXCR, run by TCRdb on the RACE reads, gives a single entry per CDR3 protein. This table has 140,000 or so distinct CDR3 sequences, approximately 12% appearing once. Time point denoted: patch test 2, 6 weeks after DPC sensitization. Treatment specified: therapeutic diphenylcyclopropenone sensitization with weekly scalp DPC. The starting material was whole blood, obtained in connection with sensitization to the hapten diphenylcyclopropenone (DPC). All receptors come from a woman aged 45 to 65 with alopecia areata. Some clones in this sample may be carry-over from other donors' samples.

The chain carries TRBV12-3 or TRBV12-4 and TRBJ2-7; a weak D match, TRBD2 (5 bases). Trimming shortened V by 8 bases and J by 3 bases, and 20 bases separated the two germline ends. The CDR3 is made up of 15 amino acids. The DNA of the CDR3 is TGTGCCAGCTCAACGATCCGGGGTCTCGACTACGAGCAGTACTTC. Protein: CASSTIRGLDYEQYF.

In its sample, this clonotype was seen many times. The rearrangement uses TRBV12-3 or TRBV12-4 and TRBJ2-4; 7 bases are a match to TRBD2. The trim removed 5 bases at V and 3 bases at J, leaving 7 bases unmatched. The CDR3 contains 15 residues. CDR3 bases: TGTGCCAGCAGTATCCGGGGGGTGGGCAAAAACATTCAGTACTTC. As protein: CASSIRGVGKNIQYF.

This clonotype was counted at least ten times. The CDR3 reads CASSLSTSLYNEQFF. DNA of the CDR3: TGCGCCAGCAGCTTGTCCACTAGCCTCTACAATGAGCAGTTCTTC. The chain combines TRBV5-1 with TRBJ2-1, with D perhaps TRBD2 (6 bases). The CDR3 totals 15 residues. The V end lost 1 base, the J end lost 3 bases, and 11 bases lay between the germline ends. The germline gives CDR1 SGHRS, CDR2 YFSETQ.

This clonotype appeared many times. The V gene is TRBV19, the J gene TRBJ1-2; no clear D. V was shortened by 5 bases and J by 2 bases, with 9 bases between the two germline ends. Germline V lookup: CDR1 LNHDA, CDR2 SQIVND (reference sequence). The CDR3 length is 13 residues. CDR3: CASSVTLNYGYTF. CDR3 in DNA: TGTGCCAGTAGTGTGACCTTAAACTATGGCTACACCTTC.

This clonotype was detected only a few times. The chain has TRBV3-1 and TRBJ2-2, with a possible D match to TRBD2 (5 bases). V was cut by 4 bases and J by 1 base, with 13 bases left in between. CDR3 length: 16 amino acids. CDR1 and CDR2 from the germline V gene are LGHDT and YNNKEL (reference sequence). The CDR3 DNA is TGTGCCAGCAGCCGTATGACCGGGATGAACACCGGGGAGCTGTTTTTT. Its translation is CASSRMTGMNTGELFF.

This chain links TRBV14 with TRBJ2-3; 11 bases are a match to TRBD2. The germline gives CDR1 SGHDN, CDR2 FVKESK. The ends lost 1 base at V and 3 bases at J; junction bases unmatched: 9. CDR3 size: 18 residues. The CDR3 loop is CASSQGTLAGGRTDTQYF. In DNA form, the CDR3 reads TGTGCCAGCAGCCAAGGGACCCTAGCGGGAGGCCGAACAGATACGCAGTATTTT. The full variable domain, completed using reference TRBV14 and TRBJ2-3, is EAGVTQFPSHSVIEKGQTVTLRCDPISGHDNLYWYRRVMGKEIKFLLHFVKESKQDESGMPNNRFLAERTGGTYSTLKVQPAELEDSGVYFCASSQGTLAGGRTDTQYFGPGTRLTVL.

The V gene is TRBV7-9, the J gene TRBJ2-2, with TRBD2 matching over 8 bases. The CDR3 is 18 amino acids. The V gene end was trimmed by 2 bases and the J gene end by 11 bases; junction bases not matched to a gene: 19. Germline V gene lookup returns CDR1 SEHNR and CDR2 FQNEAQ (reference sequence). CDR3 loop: CASSLRATEALGGGELFF. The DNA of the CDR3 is TGTGCCAGCAGCTTACGCGCGACAGAGGCCCTCGGGGGGGGCGAGCTGTTTTTT.

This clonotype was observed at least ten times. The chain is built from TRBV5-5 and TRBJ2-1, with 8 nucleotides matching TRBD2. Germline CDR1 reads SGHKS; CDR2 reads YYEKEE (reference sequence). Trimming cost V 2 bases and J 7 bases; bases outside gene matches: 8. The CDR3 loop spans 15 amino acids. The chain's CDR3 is CASSFPGGPRNEQFF. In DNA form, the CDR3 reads TGTGCCAGCAGCTTTCCGGGAGGGCCGAGGAATGAGCAGTTCTTC.

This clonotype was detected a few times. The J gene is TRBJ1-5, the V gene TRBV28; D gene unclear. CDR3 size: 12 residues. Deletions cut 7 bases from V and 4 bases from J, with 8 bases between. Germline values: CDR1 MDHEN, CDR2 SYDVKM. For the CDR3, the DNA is TGTGCCAGCACCCGGTTAAATCAGCCCCAGCATTTT. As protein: CASTRLNQPQHF.

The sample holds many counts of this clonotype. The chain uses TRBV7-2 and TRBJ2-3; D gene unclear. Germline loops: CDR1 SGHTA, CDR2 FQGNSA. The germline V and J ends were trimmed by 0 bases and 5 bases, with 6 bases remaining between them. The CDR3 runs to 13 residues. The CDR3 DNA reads TGTGCCAGCAGCTTAGCGTGGAGAGATACGCAGTATTTT. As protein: CASSLAWRDTQYF. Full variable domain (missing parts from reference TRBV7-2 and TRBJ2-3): GAGVSQSPSNKVTEKGKDVELRCDPISGHTALYWYRQSLGQGLEFLIYFQGNSAPDKSGLPSDRFSAERTGGSVSTLTIQRTQQEDSAVYLCASSLAWRDTQYFGPGTRLTVL.

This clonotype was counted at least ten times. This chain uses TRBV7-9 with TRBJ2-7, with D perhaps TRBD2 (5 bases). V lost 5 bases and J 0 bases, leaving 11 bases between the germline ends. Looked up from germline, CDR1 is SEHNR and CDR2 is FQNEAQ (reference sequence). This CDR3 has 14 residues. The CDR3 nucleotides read TGTGCCAGCAGCCTGACTGGGAGCTCCTACGAGCAGTACTTC. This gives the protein CASSLTGSSYEQYF.

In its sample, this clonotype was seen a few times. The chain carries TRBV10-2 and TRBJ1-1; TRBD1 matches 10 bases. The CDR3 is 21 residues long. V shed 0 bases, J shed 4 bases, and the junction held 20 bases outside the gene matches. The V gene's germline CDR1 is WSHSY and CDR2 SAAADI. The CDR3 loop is CASSESRRDRGRPDWGTEAFF. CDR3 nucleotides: TGCGCCAGCAGTGAGTCGAGACGGGACAGGGGTAGACCGGATTGGGGCACTGAAGCTTTCTTT.

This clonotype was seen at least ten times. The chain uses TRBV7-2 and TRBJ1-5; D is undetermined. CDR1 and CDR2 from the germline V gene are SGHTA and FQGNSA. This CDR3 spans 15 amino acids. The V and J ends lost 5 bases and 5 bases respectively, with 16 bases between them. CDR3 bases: TGTGCCAGCAGCCCCAGCCCATTCACCCATCAGCCCCAGCATTTT. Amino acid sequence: CASSPSPFTHQPQHF.

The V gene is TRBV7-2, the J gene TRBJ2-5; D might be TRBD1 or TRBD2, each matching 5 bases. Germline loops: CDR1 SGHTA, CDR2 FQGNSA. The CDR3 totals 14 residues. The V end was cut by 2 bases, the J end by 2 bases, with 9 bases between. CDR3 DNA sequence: TGTGCCAGCAGCTTACGGGGCTCACAAGAGACCCAGTACTTC. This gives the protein CASSLRGSQETQYF.

The CDR3: CASSFGREGLTEQFF. The CDR3 nucleotides are TGTGCCAGCAGTTTTGGGCGGGAGGGCCTTACTGAGCAGTTCTTC. This rearrangement joins TRBV28 to TRBJ2-1, with 9 positions matching TRBD2. The CDR3 has 15 amino acids. Germline assignment: CDR1 MDHEN and CDR2 SYDVKM. Trimming at V came to 3 bases and at J to 9 bases, leaving 9 bases not matched to a gene.

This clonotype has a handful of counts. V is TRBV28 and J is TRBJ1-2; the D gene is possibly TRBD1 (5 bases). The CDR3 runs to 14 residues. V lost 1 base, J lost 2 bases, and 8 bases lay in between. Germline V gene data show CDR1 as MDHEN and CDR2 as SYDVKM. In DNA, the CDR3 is TGTGCCAGCAGTTTATTGGGGCAGAACTATGGCTACACCTTC. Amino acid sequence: CASSLLGQNYGYTF.

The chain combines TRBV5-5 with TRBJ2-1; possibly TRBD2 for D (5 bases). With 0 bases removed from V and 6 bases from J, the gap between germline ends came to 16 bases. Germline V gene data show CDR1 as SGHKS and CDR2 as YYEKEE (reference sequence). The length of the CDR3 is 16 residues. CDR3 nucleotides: TGTGCCAGCAGCTTGGGGCGGGTAGGATGGGTCAATGAGCAGTTCTTC. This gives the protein CASSLGRVGWVNEQFF.

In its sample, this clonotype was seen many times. The CDR3 nucleotides read TGCAGTGCTAGAGGTGGAGGACTGAATCAGCCCCAGCATTTT. Its protein product is CSARGGGLNQPQHF. This chain joins TRBV20-1 and TRBJ1-5; no clear D gene. The CDR3 has 14 residues. V gave up 1 base and J gave up 4 bases, with 11 bases separating them. CDR1 and CDR2 (germline): DFQATT, SNEGSKA (reference sequence).

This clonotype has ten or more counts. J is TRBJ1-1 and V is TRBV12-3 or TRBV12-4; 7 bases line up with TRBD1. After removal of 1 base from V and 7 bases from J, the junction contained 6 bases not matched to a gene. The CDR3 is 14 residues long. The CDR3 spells CASSLGTGASEAFF. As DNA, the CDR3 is TGTGCCAGCAGTTTAGGGACAGGCGCAAGTGAAGCTTTCTTT.